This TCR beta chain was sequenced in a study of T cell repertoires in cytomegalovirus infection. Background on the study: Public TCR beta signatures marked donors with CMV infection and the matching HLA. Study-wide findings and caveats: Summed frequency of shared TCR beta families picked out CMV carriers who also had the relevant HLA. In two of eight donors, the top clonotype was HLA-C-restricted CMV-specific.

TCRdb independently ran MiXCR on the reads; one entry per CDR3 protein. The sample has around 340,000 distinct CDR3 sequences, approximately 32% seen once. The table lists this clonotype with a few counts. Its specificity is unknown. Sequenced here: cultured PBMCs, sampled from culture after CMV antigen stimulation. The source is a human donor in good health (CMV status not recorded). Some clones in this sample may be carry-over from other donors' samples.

CDR3 residues: CASSRAETYEQYF. CDR3 sequence (DNA): TGCGCCAGCAGTAGAGCAGAGACCTACGAGCAGTACTTC. V is TRBV5-1 and J is TRBJ2-7; D is ambiguous. Looked up from germline, CDR1 is SGHRS and CDR2 is YFSETQ. The CDR3 length is 13 residues. Trimming pared 5 bases from V and 2 bases from J, leaving 11 bases between.